This T cell receptor beta chain appears in the sequencing data of a study of T cells after yellow fever vaccination (dated 2019 in TCRdb). In the study overall: The SMART-Seq v4 Ultra Low Input RNA kit was used to prepare libraries from fractions with low cell numbers. Blood was drawn at multiple timepoints before and after primary and secondary immunization, with bulk PBMC replicates and cell subsets isolated. Bulk TCR alpha and beta repertoires were sequenced longitudinally to track T-cell clones before and after primary and booster YFV17D yellow fever vaccination. Two healthy male donors made up the cohort, one aged 18 to 30 years and the other aged 30 to 39 years.

Overall results and qualifications from the work: Computational filtering was needed because FACS-sorted repertoires could contain abundant contaminating clonotypes from the bulk population. The secondary T-cell response was weaker than the primary response but faster, peaking on day 5 instead of day 15. After the booster, most of the clones that had expanded following primary vaccination were detected again (roughly 97% of CD4 and 80% to 90% of CD8), which suggests that memory was broadly maintained. A small fraction of clonotypes showed up in both the CD4 and CD8 compartments, probably as a result of convergent recombination. The study included only a couple of donors, which limits how far the findings can be generalized.

The CDR3 runs 15 residues from the cysteine to the phenylalanine. The retained sequence is limited to the CDR3, 45 bases, with the frame set at the first base. The germline V gene yields MNHEY for CDR1 and SVGEGT for CDR2. At the junction V is shortened by 0 bases and J by 7 bases, with 13 bases in between. TCR cDNA was synthesized by 5'RACE template switching, through which a universal primer site and unique molecular identifiers were introduced. Priming of cDNA synthesis was performed from both the TCR alpha and TCR beta constant segments. Library amplification used two PCR steps, and the second PCR step added sample barcodes and sequencing adapters. Sequencing of libraries was done on Illumina HiSeq 2500 (2x100 bp) or NovaSeq (2x150 bp). The authors' pipeline ran thus. Demultiplexing of reads and collapsing into UMI consensus sequences were performed with MIGEC, and V(D)J alignment was carried out with MiXCR. Clonotypes responding to the vaccine were identified with edgeR on replicate PBMC samples, with the criteria of FDR below 0.01 and a log2 fold change above 5 up to day 15. Each bulk clonotype was labeled CD4 or CD8 based on which sequenced repertoire, CD4 or CD8, contained the clonotype at higher abundance. TCRdb trimmed the raw reads at Q25, called clones with MiXCR and kept productive beta chains. Each entry is one CDR3 protein sequence, shown with its most common DNA and genes. Clone size and V and J calls follow TCRdb, not the original study. The sample profile shows hundreds of thousands of distinct CDR3 sequences; 13% of them were found once. Around 15% of the sample comes from the top ten.

The treatment or condition label on this specimen signifies: live attenuated yellow fever vaccine strain. At every blood-draw timepoint, two biological replicates of bulk PBMCs were collected. A standard Ficoll-Paque protocol was used to isolate PBMCs from peripheral blood. TriZol was used to extract RNA from bulk PBMCs, from CD4 and CD8 fractions, and from dextramer-positive and dextramer-negative fractions. The table lists this clonotype with a few counts. Its antigen is not yet known. No base-level quality is on record; no much larger clone is a single base apart. This receptor was identified in a man younger than 40 who received the YFV17D yellow fever vaccine. The sequence is built from TRBV6-2 or TRBV6-3 and TRBJ1-5, with the D segment identity uncertain. The sequences come from PBMCs, collected on the day of the yellow fever booster vaccination. The CDR3 is CASSYSTRPDQPQHF. The DNA sequence is TGTGCCAGCAGTTACTCGACCAGGCCGGACCAGCCCCAGCATTTT.